This T cell receptor beta chain comes out of a study of cytomegalovirus exposure and HLA in healthy donors. Study-wide results and limits: Whilst most TCR sequences proved rare, a subset of public TCRs occurred across many donors.

Sequencing used immunoSEQ multiplex PCR; TCRdb keeps in-frame clones, though not all of them. This table holds tens of thousands of clones, 90% to 95% found once. Details on this clone: Antigen: not known.

This CDR3 contains 17 residues. V was pared by 2 bases and J by 6 bases, with 9 bases of the junction left unmatched. Germline CDR1 is MNHEY and CDR2 is SMNVEV (reference sequence). The source material was PBMCs. This sequence joins TRBV27 and TRBJ2-5; 13 nucleotides align to TRBD2. This TCR came from a young man in good health and CMV-seronegative. As DNA, the CDR3 is TGTGCCAGCAGTTTAGCTCCCGGGACTAGCGGGATAAAGACCCAGTACTTC. Translated, it gives CASSLAPGTSGIKTQYF.